Each of the 3 T cell receptor beta chains below was sequenced from the same sample in a study of blood T cell repertoires in COVID-19. Some clones are missing from TCRdb's copy, which holds only in-frame ones; the method was immunoSEQ multiplex PCR. Among tens of thousands of clones, around 84% were seen once, and the ten largest hold about 6.4%. The sample taken for sequencing was peripheral blood. The receptor source for this set is a human donor in a cohort sampled during active or convalescent COVID-19.

J is TRBJ2-2 and V is TRBV5-8, with 7 bases that match TRBD1. The V and J ends lost 4 bases and 3 bases, in that order; junction bases with no gene match: 9. Germline V CDR1 and CDR2: SGHTS, YDEGEE. There are 16 residues in the CDR3. CDR3 in amino acids: CASSHGLQGYTGELFF. CDR3 nucleotide sequence: TGTGCCAGCAGCCACGGGCTACAGGGGTACACCGGGGAGCTGTTTTTT.

The J gene is TRBJ1-5, the V gene TRBV6-1; 11 bases map to TRBD1. Germline loops: CDR1 MNHNS, CDR2 SASEGT. This CDR3 has 17 residues. The junction had 7 bases not matched to a gene; V was cut back by 1 base and J by 5 bases. In DNA form, the CDR3 reads TGTGCCAGCAGTGAAGAAGGGACAGGGGGAAGGGATCAGCCCCAGCATTTT. It is translated as CASSEEGTGGRDQPQHF.

The chain links TRBV6-5 to TRBJ1-6; 12 positions agree with TRBD1. V shed 6 bases, J shed 9 bases, and the junction held 6 bases outside the gene matches. CDR1 and CDR2 from the germline V gene are MNHEY and SVGAGI. The CDR3 has 15 amino acids. The chain's CDR3 is CASSQGTGGFSPLHF. The CDR3 coding sequence is TGTGCCAGCAGCCAGGGGACAGGGGGCTTTTCACCCCTCCACTTT.